The present TCR beta chain was sequenced within a study of glioma-infiltrating T cells. Findings and limits, study-wide: Non-neoplastic patients had below-expected tissue-blood divergence, while all gliomas exceeded expectation. Tissue and blood shared very few CDR3 sequences.

Using RNA template, CDR3s of TCR alpha and beta were amplified with iRepertoire arm-PCR. TCRdb processed the multiplex PCR reads anew with MiXCR; each CDR3 protein has one entry. The sample includes more than 95,000 distinct CDR3 sequences, approximately 25% of them seen just once. A remark on this clonotype: Its antigen is as yet unknown. This may stem from a read error, because a much larger clone lies one nucleotide away.

The CDR3 has 15 residues. CDR1 is SGHTA, CDR2 FQGNSA, per germline. V lost 2 bases and J lost 9, with 19 bases in between. This sequence joins TRBV7-2 and TRBJ2-5; D remains ambiguous. The sequenced sample was glioma tissue, nonneoplastic brain tissue, or PBMCs (not recorded which). The receptor's source is a human donor with low-grade glioma or glioblastoma, undergoing nonglioma brain surgery, or in good health (not recorded which). CDR3 nucleotides: TGTGCCAGCAGCTTATCCTCCAGCTGGTTCCTGTCCCAGTACTTC. Its translation: CASSLSSSWFLSQYF.